Shown below are 10 T cell receptor beta chains from a single sample sequenced in a study of early T cells in non-severe SARS-CoV-2 infection. TCRdb processed the 5' RACE reads anew with MiXCR; each CDR3 protein has one entry. The table includes 45,000 or so distinct CDR3 sequences, under 9.5% detected once. Sequences were obtained from whole blood. The receptors derive from an adult who was a healthcare worker with PCR-confirmed SARS-CoV-2 infection or an uninfected control (not recorded which).

This clonotype was observed many times. V and J are TRBV10-2 and TRBJ2-3, with D uncertain. The V end was cut by 1 base, the J end by 2 bases, with 7 bases between. Germline V gene sequence: CDR1 WSHSY, CDR2 SAAADI. This CDR3 spans 14 amino acids. The CDR3 DNA reads TGCGCCAGCAGTGAGTGGACGCCCACAGATACGCAGTATTTT. Protein sequence: CASSEWTPTDTQYF.

The V call is TRBV6-2 or TRBV6-3, the J call TRBJ1-1; D is undetermined. This CDR3 contains 16 residues. Germline values: CDR1 MNHEY, CDR2 SVGEGT. Trimming removed 4 bases from V and 3 bases from J, with 18 bases in between. CDR3 protein: CASSWLKETEHTEAFF. The DNA for the CDR3 is TGTGCCAGCAGTTGGTTGAAAGAGACCGAGCACACTGAAGCTTTCTTT.

In its sample, this clonotype was seen many times. V gene TRBV7-2 combines with J gene TRBJ2-1; TRBD2 matches 10 bases. The CDR3 extends over 14 amino acids. The V segment lost 4 bases and the J segment 4 bases; nucleotides outside the gene matches: 1. CDR1 is SGHTA, CDR2 FQGNSA, per germline. For the CDR3, the DNA is TGTGCCAGCAGCTCGGGACTAGCGTACAATGAGCAGTTCTTC. It specifies CASSSGLAYNEQFF.

The table lists this clonotype with many counts. The chain combines TRBV7-9 with TRBJ1-1, with 7 bases aligning to TRBD1. The J segment lost 3 bases and the V segment lost 5 bases, leaving 12 bases of the junction unmatched. Germline CDR1 and CDR2: SEHNR and FQNEAQ (reference sequence). The CDR3 is 16 amino acids. The CDR3 protein is CASSTSTGTMDTEAFF. For the CDR3, the DNA is TGTGCCAGCAGCACTTCGACAGGGACTATGGACACTGAAGCTTTCTTT. Looking up the rest from reference TRBV7-9 and TRBJ1-1 gives the full variable domain: DTGVSQNPRHKITKRGQNVTFRCDPISEHNRLYWYRQTLGQGPEFLTYFQNEAQLEKSRLLSDRFSAERPKGSFSTLEIQRTEQGDSAMYLCASSTSTGTMDTEAFFGQGTRLTVV.

The table lists this clonotype with many counts. The chain couples TRBV5-6 to TRBJ1-1; D is uncertain. The length of the CDR3 is 15 residues. Germline V gene sequence: CDR1 SGHDT, CDR2 YYEEEE. Trimming took 1 base from V and 3 from J, leaving 13 bases between them. The chain's CDR3 is CASSLKRSPDTEAFF. In DNA form, the CDR3 reads TGTGCCAGCAGCTTGAAGAGGTCTCCTGACACTGAAGCTTTCTTT.

The sample holds many counts of this clonotype. CDR3 residues: CSARDGKGGTDTQYF. The CDR3, as DNA: TGCAGTGCTAGAGATGGGAAAGGGGGGACAGATACGCAGTATTTT. The rearrangement joins TRBV20-1 to TRBJ2-3; perhaps D is TRBD1 or TRBD2 (6 bases each). This CDR3 has 15 amino acids. V lost 0 bases and J lost 3, with 13 bases in between. Germline CDR1 DFQATT, CDR2 SNEGSKA (reference sequence).

The chain recombines TRBV7-6 with TRBJ2-3, with D possibly being TRBD1 (5 bases). CDR3 length: 16 amino acids. Trimming shortened V by 2 bases and J by 2 bases, and 14 bases separated the two germline ends. Germline V gene sequence: CDR1 SGHVS, CDR2 FNYEAQ. The DNA for the CDR3 is TGTGCCAGCAGCTTAAACGCAGGGCCGACCACAGATACGCAGTATTTT. Amino acids: CASSLNAGPTTDTQYF.

This clonotype was found many times. This chain links TRBV27 with TRBJ2-7, with 10 nucleotides matching TRBD1. Germline CDR1 is MNHEY and CDR2 is SMNVEV (reference sequence). The CDR3 is 15 residues long. V lost 6 bases, J lost 3 bases, and 8 bases stayed unmatched. The CDR3 sequence: CASSLIGTGDYEQYF. CDR3 coding DNA: TGTGCCAGCAGCTTGATTGGGACAGGGGACTACGAGCAGTACTTC.

The sample holds many counts of this clonotype. The V gene is TRBV12-3 or TRBV12-4, the J gene TRBJ2-5; 9 bases map to TRBD1. This CDR3 spans 16 amino acids. The V and J ends lost 2 bases and 3 bases, in that order; junction bases with no gene match: 7. The CDR3: CASSLSGQGNKETQYF. The CDR3 DNA is TGTGCCAGCAGTTTATCGGGACAGGGAAACAAAGAGACCCAGTACTTC.

This clonotype has ten or more counts. This chain uses TRBV5-1 with TRBJ2-1, with 9 bases aligning to TRBD2. The germline CDR1 and CDR2 sequences are SGHRS and YFSETQ. V shed 0 bases and J 3 bases; nucleotides not matched to a gene: 13. The CDR3 spans 19 residues. The CDR3 bases are TGCGCCAGCAGCTTGGTACCAACTCCGGGACTAGCCATCTACAATGAGCAGTTCTTC. Amino acid sequence: CASSLVPTPGLAIYNEQFF. The entire variable domain, with the rest obtained from reference TRBV5-1 and TRBJ2-1, is as follows: KAGVTQTPRYLIKTRGQQVTLSCSPISGHRSVSWYQQTPGQGLQFLFEYFSETQRNKGNFPGRFSGRQFSNSRSEMNVSTLELGDSALYLCASSLVPTPGLAIYNEQFFGPGTRLTVL.